This entry describes one TCR beta chain. Its antigen is not identified. The V gene's germline CDR1 is PRHDT and CDR2 FYEKMQ (reference sequence). V was cut by 3 bases and J by 11 bases, with 16 bases left in between. The CDR3 contains 13 residues. Into CD45RA+ naive and CD45RA-negative memory subsets, the CD4+ cells were split. This record belongs to a study of shared clonotypes between healthy human individuals. Whole-study results and caveats: For sorted subsets, rarefaction showed incomplete sequencing despite large depth. The donor pool, a small one, limited the genetic and exposure-history diversity represented.

The assay was run at deep level. TCRdb keeps only in-frame clones here, not all; method: immunoSEQ multiplex PCR. The sample lists about 600,000 clones, 95% to 98% seen once, with about 0.057% in the top ten. Sequencing was done on a sample of naive CD4+ T cells sorted from blood. The subset was: CD45RA+ positively selected. This TCR derives from a woman in her 30s in good health. The gene calls are TRBV13 and TRBJ1-1, with D possibly TRBD1 on 6 matching bases. The CDR3 is CASSFLQGLGAFF. The CDR3 nucleotides read TGTGCCAGCAGCTTCCTACAGGGTCTCGGGGCTTTCTTT.